This T cell receptor beta chain was captured in a study of OX40 agonist ivuxolimab in advanced cancers. This CDR3 contains 14 residues. With 0 bases removed from V and 8 bases from J, the gap between germline ends came to 13 bases. CDR1 LGHNA and CDR2 YSLEER come from the germline V gene. This clone was counted a single time. This table comes from immunoSEQ multiplex PCR, and its TCRdb copy is limited to in-frame clones, with some not included. The profile covers over 150,000 clones, with approximately 94% appearing a single time and approximately 0.32% taken by the ten largest. This sequence joins TRBV4-3 and TRBJ1-1, with D unclear. The sequenced sample was CD4+ or CD8+ T cells sorted from blood, obtained in a trial of the OX40 agonist ivuxolimab. The receptor was isolated from an adult with an advanced solid tumor such as melanoma, head and neck, liver or kidney cancer. CDR3 loop: CASSQDILIREAFF. The DNA for the CDR3 is TGCGCCAGCAGCCAAGATATTTTGATAAGAGAAGCTTTCTTT.